These T cell receptor beta chains were read from a single sample in a study of blood T cell repertoires in COVID-19. Using immunoSEQ multiplex PCR, the repertoire was profiled, and TCRdb retains in-frame clones only, with some absent. Here the sample spans approximately 280,000 clones, roughly 85% being singletons. Sequencing was done on a sample of peripheral blood. The receptors come from a man in his forties or fifties with active or convalescent COVID-19. Both conserved end residues are part of each CDR3. D genes are given only for firm matches. Clone sizes are given selectively: once, few, many, or a class where the clone is expanded.

V: TRBV7-2; D: TRBD1; size: .; J: TRBJ1-2; CDR3: CASSLAWTGGSGGYTF; DNA: TGTGCCAGCAGCTTAGCGTGGACAGGGGGCTCCGGTGGCTACACCTTC
V: TRBV4-2; D: .; size: .; J: TRBJ1-1; CDR3: CASSLSGGVAFF; DNA: TGTGCCAGCAGCCTAAGCGGGGGAGTGGCTTTCTTT
V: TRBV18; D: .; size: .; J: TRBJ1-2; CDR3: CASSPTGLVGYGYTF; DNA: TGTGCCAGCTCACCAACAGGGTTGGTCGGCTATGGCTACACCTTC
V: TRBV11-3; D: .; size: once; J: TRBJ1-2; CDR3: CASSLDTRGDYGYTF; DNA: TGTGCCAGCAGCTTAGATACCAGGGGAGACTATGGCTACACCTTC
V: TRBV6-6; D: TRBD1; size: .; J: TRBJ1-4; CDR3: CASSQTGQGATNEKLFF; DNA: TGTGCCAGCAGTCAGACAGGGCAGGGTGCAACTAATGAAAAACTGTTTTTT
V: TRBV27; D: .; size: .; J: TRBJ1-4; CDR3: CASRPPGKGDEKLFF; DNA: TGTGCCAGCAGACCCCCCGGGAAGGGGGATGAAAAACTGTTTTTT
V: TRBV7-3; D: TRBD1; size: .; J: TRBJ2-1; CDR3: CASSPWTGATPNEQFF; DNA: TGTGCCAGCAGCCCTTGGACAGGGGCAACGCCCAATGAGCAGTTCTTC
V: TRBV14; D: TRBD1; size: .; J: TRBJ2-5; CDR3: CASSQEPGQGEETQYF; DNA: TGTGCCAGCAGCCAAGAACCCGGACAGGGGGAAGAGACCCAGTACTTC
V: TRBV5-1; D: .; size: .; J: TRBJ2-3; CDR3: CASSLDTYTDTQYF; DNA: TGCGCCAGCAGCTTGGACACATACACAGATACGCAGTATTTT
V: TRBV3-1/TRBV3-2; D: .; size: .; J: TRBJ1-5; CDR3: CASSDRGNQPQHF; DNA: TGTGCCAGCAGCGACCGGGGCAATCAGCCCCAGCATTTT
V: TRBV12-3/TRBV12-4; D: .; size: .; J: TRBJ1-1; CDR3: CASSEAPSTEAFF; DNA: TGTGCCAGCAGCGAAGCCCCGAGCACTGAAGCTTTCTTT
V: TRBV3-1/TRBV3-2; D: .; size: once; J: TRBJ1-6; CDR3: CASSQGAGSPLHF; DNA: TGTGCCAGCAGCCAGGGGGCCGGTTCACCCCTCCACTTT
V: TRBV28; D: .; size: .; J: TRBJ1-5; CDR3: CASSYGGTQGNQPQHF; DNA: TGTGCCAGCAGTTATGGGGGCACCCAGGGCAATCAGCCCCAGCATTTT
V: TRBV30; D: TRBD2; size: .; J: TRBJ2-7; CDR3: CAWKLAGAPIINYEQYF; DNA: TGTGCCTGGAAACTAGCGGGAGCCCCAATAATAAACTACGAGCAGTACTTC
V: TRBV14; D: TRBD1; size: .; J: TRBJ2-3; CDR3: CASSQEQGRTDTQYF; DNA: TGTGCCAGCAGCCAAGAACAGGGGCGCACAGATACGCAGTATTTT
V: TRBV7-9; D: .; size: .; J: TRBJ1-3; CDR3: CASTESRSSGNTIYF; DNA: TGTGCCAGCACCGAGAGCCGGAGCTCTGGAAACACCATATATTTT
V: TRBV12-3/TRBV12-4; D: TRBD1; size: once; J: TRBJ2-7; CDR3: CASTTGVHEQYF; DNA: TGTGCCAGCACCACAGGGGTGCACGAGCAGTACTTC
V: TRBV7-3; D: TRBD2; size: .; J: TRBJ2-6; CDR3: CASSLSGRDSGANVLTF; DNA: TGTGCCAGCAGCTTAAGCGGGAGGGACTCTGGGGCCAACGTCCTGACTTTC
V: TRBV4-1; D: TRBD1; size: .; J: TRBJ1-6; CDR3: CASSFRIGGTGGNSPLHF; DNA: TGCGCCAGCAGTTTCAGAATAGGGGGGACAGGGGGTAATTCACCCCTCCACTTT
V: TRBV6-4; D: TRBD1; size: few; J: TRBJ1-5; CDR3: CASSDLGTGRQPQHF; DNA: TGTGCCAGCAGTGACCTCGGGACAGGGCGTCAGCCCCAGCATTTT
V: TRBV5-1; D: .; size: .; J: TRBJ1-1; CDR3: CASSSAARNTEAFF; DNA: TGCGCCAGCAGCTCGGCGGCGAGGAACACTGAAGCTTTCTTT
V: TRBV14; D: .; size: .; J: TRBJ2-7; CDR3: CASSYRGTYEQYF; DNA: TGTGCCAGCAGCTACCGGGGGACCTACGAGCAGTACTTC
V: TRBV4-1; D: .; size: .; J: TRBJ2-1; CDR3: CASSQDEAWEQFF; DNA: TGCGCCAGCAGCCAAGATGAGGCTTGGGAGCAGTTCTTC
V: TRBV2; D: .; size: .; J: TRBJ1-6; CDR3: CASSDVEDYYNSPLHF; DNA: TGTGCCAGCAGTGATGTCGAGGACTACTATAATTCACCCCTCCACTTT
V: TRBV7-3; D: .; size: .; J: TRBJ2-1; CDR3: CASSPGLSYNEQFF; DNA: TGTGCCAGCAGCCCGGGGTTATCCTACAATGAGCAGTTCTTC
V: TRBV3-1/TRBV3-2; D: .; size: once; J: TRBJ2-2; CDR3: CASGDSQVAGELFF; DNA: TGTGCCAGCGGGGACTCCCAAGTTGCCGGGGAGCTGTTTTTT
V: TRBV4-2; D: TRBD2; size: .; J: TRBJ2-1; CDR3: CASSQEWAGGSNEQFF; DNA: TGTGCCAGCAGCCAAGAGTGGGCGGGAGGGTCCAATGAGCAGTTCTTC
V: TRBV25-1; D: .; size: .; J: TRBJ1-3; CDR3: CATKGEGRTSGNTIYF; DNA: TGTGCCACTAAAGGAGAAGGGAGAACCTCTGGAAACACCATATATTTT
V: TRBV6-2/TRBV6-3; D: TRBD1; size: .; J: TRBJ2-5; CDR3: CASSYSGPGQGASGQETQYF; DNA: TGTGCCAGCAGTTACTCCGGGCCGGGACAGGGGGCCAGCGGGCAAGAGACCCAGTACTTC
V: TRBV5-4; D: .; size: .; J: TRBJ1-1; CDR3: CASSLAFQTEAFF; DNA: TGTGCCAGCAGCTTGGCCTTTCAGACTGAAGCTTTCTTT
V: TRBV6-2/TRBV6-3; D: TRBD2; size: .; J: TRBJ2-1; CDR3: CASSRLAGEPYNEQFF; DNA: TGTGCCAGCAGCCGTTTAGCGGGAGAACCCTACAATGAGCAGTTCTTC
V: TRBV9; D: .; size: .; J: TRBJ2-7; CDR3: CASSVNPGNEQYF; DNA: TGTGCCAGCAGCGTGAATCCAGGGAACGAGCAGTACTTC